The 27 T cell receptor beta chains presented below share a single source sample, sequenced in a study of CD8 T cells in ankylosing spondylitis. TCRdb re-analysed the 5' RACE reads in MiXCR, keeping a single row per CDR3 protein. The sample holds 250,000 or so distinct CDR3 sequences, over 8.5% seen once. The specimen was blood, either unsorted or a sorted T cell fraction (not recorded which). The receptors shown here come from a male donor with ankylosing spondylitis or in good health (not recorded which).

This clonotype was counted at least ten times. The rearrangement links TRBV5-6 to TRBJ2-3; 7 nucleotides agree with TRBD2. V lost 4 bases to trimming and J lost 4 bases; unmatched junction nucleotides: 9. Germline-derived CDR1 and CDR2 are SGHDT and YYEEEE. The CDR3 spans 15 residues. CDR3 nucleotide sequence: TGTGCCAGCAGCCCACGCCGGGGGGACGCAGATACGCAGTATTTT. The encoded protein is CASSPRRGDADTQYF.

The chain uses TRBV5-1 and TRBJ2-3; D is possibly TRBD2 (5 bases). The CDR3 has 14 residues. V dropped 0 bases and J dropped 8 bases, with 13 bases sitting between them. CDR1 is SGHRS and CDR2 is YFSETQ in the germline V gene. CDR3 bases: TGCGCCAGCAGCTTGGAGGCCGGTAGCGTTACGCAGTATTTT. As protein: CASSLEAGSVTQYF. The variable domain in full, with the rest retrieved from reference TRBV5-1 and TRBJ2-3, is KAGVTQTPRYLIKTRGQQVTLSCSPISGHRSVSWYQQTPGQGLQFLFEYFSETQRNKGNFPGRFSGRQFSNSRSEMNVSTLELGDSALYLCASSLEAGSVTQYFGPGTRLTVL.

The sample holds a few counts of this clonotype. CDR3 residues: CSARGDRVTEAFF. CDR3 DNA sequence: TGCAGTGCTAGGGGGGACAGGGTAACTGAAGCTTTCTTT. This sequence joins TRBV20-1 and TRBJ1-1; TRBD1 aligns across 9 bases. Germline V CDR1 and CDR2: DFQATT, SNEGSKA (reference sequence). The CDR3 length is 13 residues. V dropped 3 bases and J dropped 5; count of bases not matched to a gene: 4.

This clonotype was seen at least ten times. CDR3 DNA sequence: TGTGCCAGCAGCCTACGGACTAGCGGGAGCAATGAGCAGTTCTTC. Its translation: CASSLRTSGSNEQFF. The chain couples TRBV11-2 to TRBJ2-1, with 13 positions matching TRBD2. CDR1 SGHAT and CDR2 FQNNGV come from the germline V gene. The CDR3 is 15 amino acids. Trimming took 5 bases from V and 6 from J; bases not matched to a gene: 4.

The V and J genes are TRBV12-3 or TRBV12-4 and TRBJ2-7; no definite D call. This CDR3 comprises 13 residues. V lost 3 bases and J 5 bases, leaving 11 bases between the germline ends. Here the CDR3 reads CASSFSGPDEQYF. In DNA form, the CDR3 reads TGTGCCAGCAGTTTTTCAGGCCCGGACGAGCAGTACTTC.

V and J are TRBV19 and TRBJ2-7; the match to TRBD1 covers 9 bases. Germline assignment: CDR1 LNHDA and CDR2 SQIVND (reference sequence). The CDR3 spans 15 residues. Trimming cost V 10 bases and J 0 bases; bases outside gene matches: 10. Here the CDR3 reads CATRRDRASSYEQYF. The CDR3 nucleotides are TGTGCCACCAGAAGGGACAGGGCGAGCTCCTACGAGCAGTACTTC.

There are many counts of this clonotype. The rearrangement joins TRBV12-3 or TRBV12-4 to TRBJ2-2; 9 bases agree with TRBD1. Trimming at V came to 1 base and at J to 3 bases, leaving 0 bases not matched to a gene. The CDR3 runs 15 residues. CDR3 region: CASSLGQGDTGELFF. The CDR3 DNA sequence: TGTGCCAGCAGTTTAGGACAGGGGGACACCGGGGAGCTGTTTTTT.

Comments on this clonotype: A read error is possible here, since a much larger clone lies one base away. This chain joins TRBV7-8 and TRBJ2-3; 9 nucleotides agree with TRBD2. CDR1 is SGHVS, CDR2 FQNEAQ, per germline. The CDR3 is 16 amino acids. CDR3 nucleotide sequence: TGTACCAGCAGCTTTATCAGCGGGAGGTCCCCAGATACGCAGTATTTT. Its protein product is CTSSFISGRSPDTQYF.

This clonotype showed up many times. This chain uses TRBV7-9 with TRBJ1-1, with D uncertain. Germline loops: CDR1 SEHNR, CDR2 FQNEAQ (reference sequence). Trimming shortened V by 3 bases and J by 11 bases, and 7 bases separated the two germline ends. CDR3 length equals 10 residues. In DNA form, the CDR3 reads TGTGCCAGCAGCTTCCTAGAGGCTTTCTTT. Its protein product is CASSFLEAFF.

V usage is TRBV6-1 and J usage is TRBJ2-3, with a tentative D call TRBD2 (6 bases). Germline CDR1 MNHNS, CDR2 SASEGT. This CDR3 contains 14 residues. V dropped 6 bases and J dropped 5 bases, with 15 bases sitting between them. The CDR3 DNA sequence: TGTGCCAGCAGCCGGGAGTGGCGGGGAGATACGCAGTATTTT. Translating gives CASSREWRGDTQYF.

This clonotype was found many times. The genes are TRBV20-1 and TRBJ1-1, with 10 bases that match TRBD1. This CDR3 contains 14 residues. After removal of 3 bases from V and 5 bases from J, the junction contained 6 bases not matched to a gene. Germline CDR1 and CDR2: DFQATT and SNEGSKA (reference sequence). In DNA form, the CDR3 reads TGCAGTGCTAGGGGACAGGGGATAGTTACTGAAGCTTTCTTT. It yields the protein CSARGQGIVTEAFF.

This clonotype came up many times. The chain is built from TRBV5-1 and TRBJ2-1, with 8 nucleotides matching TRBD1. The V gene end was trimmed by 4 bases and the J gene end by 4 bases; junction bases not matched to a gene: 10. CDR3 length: 16 amino acids. Germline loops: CDR1 SGHRS, CDR2 YFSETQ. The CDR3 coding sequence is TGCGCCAGCAGCGGCAGGGGGCCGGTGGGATACAATGAGCAGTTCTTC. It yields the protein CASSGRGPVGYNEQFF.

In its sample, this clonotype was seen many times. This chain links TRBV20-1 with TRBJ2-7, with TRBD2 as a possible D gene (6 bases). Germline V CDR1 and CDR2: DFQATT, SNEGSKA (reference sequence). CDR3 length equals 15 residues. The V end lost 0 bases, the J end lost 3 bases, and 15 bases lay between the germline ends. As DNA, the CDR3 is TGCAGTGCTAGAGATCAGAGCGGCGGGGACTACGAGCAGTACTTC. This codes for CSARDQSGGDYEQYF.

This clonotype appeared a few times. The V gene is TRBV7-9, the J gene TRBJ2-2; D is perhaps TRBD1 or TRBD2 (6 bases each). Per germline, CDR1 SEHNR and CDR2 FQNEAQ (reference sequence). V shed 3 bases and J shed 2 bases, with 10 bases lying between them. The CDR3 length is 15 residues. The CDR3 DNA reads as TGTGCCAGCAGCTTGCGGGACACCAACACCGGGGAGCTGTTTTTT. Encoded protein: CASSLRDTNTGELFF.

This clonotype was counted many times. The CDR3 protein is CATSDLGQGDTGELFF. The CDR3 DNA follows: TGTGCCACCAGTGATTTGGGCCAGGGCGACACCGGGGAGCTGTTTTTT. The rearrangement joins TRBV24-1 to TRBJ2-2; tentatively, D is TRBD1 (5 bases). The V end was cut by 0 bases, the J end by 3 bases, with 10 bases between. Germline CDR1 KGHDR, CDR2 SFDVKD. CDR3 length: 16 residues.

This clonotype showed up many times. A junction boundary mismatches the germline segment, possibly from a read error. The chain uses TRBV7-9 and TRBJ1-1; TRBD1 is a possible D gene (5 bases). Germline V gene sequence: CDR1 SEHNR, CDR2 FQNEAQ (reference sequence). The CDR3 runs to 12 residues. CDR3 region: CASNLGTAEAFF. The CDR3 DNA reads TGTGCCAGCAACTTAGGGACTGCCGAAGCTTTCTTT. The whole variable domain, filled in from reference TRBV7-9 and TRBJ1-1, reads DTGVSQNPRHKITKRGQNVTFRCDPISEHNRLYWYRQTLGQGPEFLTYFQNEAQLEKSRLLSDRFSAERPKGSFSTLEIQRTEQGDSAMYLCASNLGTAEAFFGQGTRLTVV.

The chain links TRBV11-3 to TRBJ1-1, with no clear D. The V gene lost 0 bases and the J gene lost 3 bases, with 5 bases spanning the gap. The CDR3 totals 13 residues. CDR1 SGHNT and CDR2 YENEEA come from the germline V gene. The CDR3 is CASSLDEDTEAFF. The CDR3 nucleotides are TGTGCCAGCAGCTTAGACGAGGACACTGAAGCTTTCTTT.

The table lists this clonotype with many counts. The chain carries TRBV12-3 or TRBV12-4 and TRBJ2-3; 7 bases match TRBD1. This CDR3 has 13 residues. Trimming cost V 8 bases and J 0 bases; bases outside gene matches: 2. CDR3 DNA: TGTGCCAGCGGACAGGAAAGCACAGATACGCAGTATTTT. Residues: CASGQESTDTQYF.

The table lists this clonotype with many counts. The genes are TRBV4-1 and TRBJ2-2; D remains unclear. The V end was cut by 3 bases, the J end by 4 bases, with 15 bases between. Germline CDR1 is MGHRA and CDR2 is YSYEKL. This CDR3 is built from 16 residues. The CDR3 DNA sequence: TGCGCCAGCAGCCAGACTGTACCGGTGTTCACCGGGGAGCTGTTTTTT. Translated, it gives CASSQTVPVFTGELFF.

Worth noting for this clonotype: This may be a read error: a much more frequent sequence differs by one nucleotide. The chain carries TRBV4-1 and TRBJ2-3, with D possibly matching TRBD2 (5 bases). Germline CDR1 reads MGHRA; CDR2 reads YSYEKL. V lost 4 bases and J lost 4, with 18 bases in between. The CDR3 contains 16 residues. CDR3 sequence reads: CASSLVSAEVPDTQYF. The CDR3 DNA reads TGCGCCAGCAGCCTCGTTAGTGCGGAGGTGCCAGATACGCAGTATTTT.

Ten or more counts support this clonotype. V is TRBV23-1 and J is TRBJ2-2; 9 bases are a match to TRBD2. TRBV23-1 belongs to the ORF category, with a function that is uncertain. V lost 2 bases and J lost 4; bases outside the gene matches: 5. The CDR3 totals 16 residues. Written as DNA, the CDR3 is TGCGCCAGCAGTCAAATAGCGGGGGAGGTCACCGGGGAGCTGTTTTTT. As protein: CASSQIAGEVTGELFF.

This clonotype occurred many times. This rearrangement joins TRBV15 to TRBJ2-5; either TRBD1 or TRBD2 may fit D (5 bases each). This CDR3 contains 16 residues. Germline V CDR1 and CDR2: LNHNV, YYDKDF (reference sequence). V lost 0 bases and J 4 bases, leaving 15 bases between the germline ends. The CDR3 spells CATSRDRITGRETQYF. For the CDR3, the DNA is TGTGCCACCAGCAGAGATAGAATCACGGGGCGAGAGACCCAGTACTTC.

This clonotype was observed a handful of times. J is TRBJ2-7 and V is TRBV7-9; the match to TRBD1 covers 8 bases. V was clipped by 5 bases and J by 5 bases; unmatched bases: 8. CDR3 length: 14 amino acids. Germline-derived CDR1 and CDR2 are SEHNR and FQNEAQ (reference sequence). Written as DNA, the CDR3 is TGTGCCAGCAGCCCGAAGGACAGGGATGACGAGCAGTACTTC. Its protein is CASSPKDRDDEQYF.

This clonotype has at least ten counts. This rearrangement joins TRBV10-3 to TRBJ2-1; D may be TRBD2 (5 bases). This CDR3 contains 17 residues. The V end was cut by 6 bases, the J end by 6 bases, with 24 bases between. Per the germline V gene, CDR1 is ENHRY and CDR2 is SYGVKD. As DNA, the CDR3 is TGTGCCATCAGCCAGTCGGTTTTGGGGAGAGTCTCCAATGAGCAGTTCTTC. This encodes CAISQSVLGRVSNEQFF.

This clonotype was observed many times. The V gene is TRBV4-2, the J gene TRBJ2-7; 12 nucleotides match TRBD2. With V trimmed by 4 bases and J by 5 bases, 3 bases remained unmatched. This CDR3 has 14 residues. Germline CDR1 LGHNA, CDR2 YNFKEQ. Here the CDR3 DNA reads TGTGCCAGCAGCCCTAGACTAGCGGGAGACGAGCAGTACTTC. This sequence encodes CASSPRLAGDEQYF.

This clonotype was counted ten times or more. The rearrangement uses TRBV5-1 and TRBJ1-6; D is uncertain. V lost 0 bases to trimming and J lost 7 bases, with 8 bases between them. This CDR3 spans 14 amino acids. Looked up from germline, CDR1 is SGHRS and CDR2 is YFSETQ. Here the CDR3 reads CASSLVYENSPLHF. CDR3 nucleotides: TGCGCCAGCAGCTTGGTTTACGAAAATTCACCCCTCCACTTT. The full variable domain, in which reference TRBV5-1 and TRBJ1-6 provide the parts outside the CDR3, is KAGVTQTPRYLIKTRGQQVTLSCSPISGHRSVSWYQQTPGQGLQFLFEYFSETQRNKGNFPGRFSGRQFSNSRSEMNVSTLELGDSALYLCASSLVYENSPLHFGNGTRLTVT.

This clonotype has a count of ten or more. This chain connects TRBV29-1 to TRBJ1-2; 7 nucleotides line up with TRBD1. V was pared by 7 bases and J by 5 bases, with 10 bases of the junction left unmatched. The CDR3 sequence is 13 residues long. CDR1 and CDR2 from the germline V gene are SQVTM and ANQGSEA. CDR3 in DNA: TGCAGCGCTGAGACAGGGATCCCTTATGGCTACACCTTC. The encoded protein is CSAETGIPYGYTF.